These T cell receptor beta chains were read from a single sample in a study of shared clonotypes between healthy human individuals. Method: immunoSEQ multiplex PCR; TCRdb's copy keeps in-frame clones and lacks some. The sample yields about 2 million clones, about 95% seen once. Sequenced: naive CD4+ T cells sorted from blood. The receptors stem from a man between 18 and 29 years old in good health. CDR3s include the opening cysteine and the closing phenylalanine or tryptophan.

TRBJ1-1 TRBV6-6 CASSLSSGNTEAFF
TRBJ2-3 TRBV18 CASAPTSYRTDTQYF
TRBJ2-2 TRBV6-5 CASSFLAGELFF
TRBJ2-1 TRBV5-1 CASSLFRDSSYNEQFF
TRBJ2-7 TRBV5-1 CASQIQQGSEQYF
TRBJ1-2 TRBV30 CAWSRLGQGNYGYTF
TRBJ2-5 TRBV6-5 CASSSRETQYF
TRBJ2-3 TRBV6-5 CASRSPDTQYF
TRBJ2-7 TRBV2 CASSPSGGATSYEQYF
TRBJ1-3 TRBV5-5 CASSSPTGANSGNTIYF
TRBJ2-5 TRBV6-6 CASSYSNWETQYF
TRBJ2-3 TRBV9 CASSPGTAPSTDTQYF
TRBJ2-5 TRBV5-1 CASSPNDRGRTQETQYF
TRBJ2-7 TRBV29-1 CSADRGGEQYF
TRBJ2-4 TRBV2 CASSGDYKNIQYF
TRBJ2-1 TRBV9 CASSVSSSEGSPKSNEQFF